This section outlines one T cell receptor (beta chain) sequence together with its context. What it binds is not known. Germline V gene data show CDR1 as SGHTA and CDR2 as FQGTGA. Trimming shortened V by 5 bases and J by 2 bases, and 12 bases separated the two germline ends. The CDR3 is 14 amino acids. The sample is drawn from a study of vaccination effects on CD4 cells after COVID-19. Culture lasted 10 days before CD4+ T cell isolation. The method was immunoSEQ multiplex PCR; TCRdb's version includes in-frame clones alone and lacks a portion of them. The sample has tens of thousands of clones, more than 60% seen once.

Specimen: CD4+ T cells from PBMCs cultured without peptide, collected before COVID-19 vaccination. The clonotype originates from a human donor who received a COVID-19 vaccine. This chain links TRBV7-3 with TRBJ1-2; tentatively, D is TRBD1 (5 bases). In DNA form, the CDR3 reads TGTGCCAGCAGCCCCAGGGCGGCCAACTATGGCTACACCTTC. Encoded protein: CASSPRAANYGYTF.